The table lists the clone carrying this TCR beta chain with a few counts. Source study methods: It was from reference gene primer amplification that nucleated cell counts were estimated. Produced via immunoSEQ multiplex PCR; TCRdb's table is partial and in-frame only. Clone size and the V and J calls come from that table; the DNA yielded D and trimming. The sample has about 120,000 clones, roughly 75% seen once. The data derive from a study of blood T cell repertoires in COVID-19. About the research overall: Whether acute or convalescent, the COVID-19 samples came from the United States, Italy and Spain. T cells, B-cell-depleted T cells, or PBMCs supplied cDNA or gDNA.

Germline CDR1 is MNHEY and CDR2 is SVGEGT. This CDR3 comprises 16 residues. V gave up 7 bases and J gave up 6 bases; unmatched junction bases: 12. Specimen: peripheral blood. The TCR comes from a man aged 60 to 69 with active or convalescent COVID-19. The gene calls are TRBV6-2 or TRBV6-3 and TRBJ1-4, with 9 nucleotides matching TRBD1. In DNA, the CDR3 is TGTGCCAGCACCCCCGGACAGGGGAGACTTGATGAAAAACTGTTTTTT. Translation: CASTPGQGRLDEKLFF.